Listed here is a single T cell receptor beta chain. The patients with Susac syndrome were individuals who fulfilled the recently defined diagnostic criteria for disease that was either definite or probable. Germline V gene sequence: CDR1 DFQATT, CDR2 SNEGSKA (reference sequence). The CDR3 consists of 13 residues. V was pared by 4 bases and J by 4 bases, with 13 bases between. This specimen belongs to a study of CD8 T cells in Susac syndrome. With random hexamers, roughly 0.45 to 1 ug RNA was reverse transcribed. Amplification of TCR beta CDR3 used immunoSEQ multiplex PCR across 54 Vbeta and 13 Jbeta. From the immunoSEQ multiplex PCR reads, TCRdb called clonotypes with MiXCR, one entry per CDR3 protein. This sample carries some 77,000 distinct CDR3 sequences, 90% to 95% of them seen once, and the ten largest clones take about 0.54%.

The receptor was isolated from a human donor with Susac syndrome. Sample: CD4+ T cells from PBMCs. This chain uses TRBV20-1 with TRBJ1-2; the D gene is possibly TRBD1 (5 bases). The CDR3 DNA sequence: TGCAGTGCTACCACTCGGGACGGCTATGGCTACACCTTC. This codes for CSATTRDGYGYTF.